A selection of T cell receptor beta chains follows, all from one sample in a study of blood T cell repertoires in COVID-19. This table comes from immunoSEQ multiplex PCR, and its TCRdb copy is limited to in-frame clones, with some not included. Of approximately 260,000 clones listed, roughly 89% are singletons. Input material: peripheral blood. The receptors originated from a woman aged 40 to 50 who had recovered from COVID-19. Both conserved end residues are part of each CDR3. A D gene is named only where the DNA matches it firmly. Expanded clones get a size class; other rows say once, few or many, or leave the size out.

clone size | J gene | V gene | D gene | CDR3 DNA | CDR3 protein
once | TRBJ2-2 | TRBV7-2 | TRBD2 | TGTGCCAGCAGCTTAGTGGCGGGAGGGTCATACACCGGGGAGCTGTTTTTT | CASSLVAGGSYTGELFF
NA | TRBJ1-5 | TRBV20-1 | TRBD1 | TGCAGTGCGAGTACAGGGGACAGCAATCAGCCCCAGCATTTT | CSASTGDSNQPQHF
NA | TRBJ1-4 | TRBV7-9 | NA | TGTGCCAGCAGCTTAGCAGGCTTCTCGGGAGAAAAACTGTTTTTT | CASSLAGFSGEKLFF
NA | TRBJ2-5 | TRBV2 | TRBD2 | TGTGCCAGCAGCGCTAGGGGCGGGGGGGCCTGGACGACCCAGTACTTC | CASSARGGGAWTTQYF
NA | TRBJ1-2 | TRBV28 | NA | TGTGCCAGCAGTTGGGACAACACGCCCGACTATGGCTACACCTTC | CASSWDNTPDYGYTF
NA | TRBJ1-5 | TRBV7-2 | NA | TGTGCCAGCAGCTTCGGGGGGCGGGAGAGCAATCAGCCCCAGCATTTT | CASSFGGRESNQPQHF
few | TRBJ1-1 | TRBV3-1/TRBV3-2 | TRBD1 | TGTGCCAGCCAGCATGGCCCGGGACAGGGTGTCTTCACTGAAGCTTTCTTT | CASQHGPGQGVFTEAFF
NA | TRBJ1-1 | TRBV11-2 | TRBD1 | TGTGCCAGCAGCATTACAGGGGGCATGAACACTGAAGCTTTCTTT | CASSITGGMNTEAFF
NA | TRBJ2-7 | TRBV6-5 | TRBD1 | TGTGCCAACGGCAGGGGGCACGAGCAGTACTTC | CANGRGHEQYF
once | TRBJ1-1 | TRBV28 | NA | TGTGCCAGCAGACCCTACCGGGACTGGAACACTGAAGCTTTCTTT | CASRPYRDWNTEAFF
NA | TRBJ2-3 | TRBV12-5 | TRBD2 | TGTGCTAGTGGTTTGGGACCGGGACTAGTTCCTTCGGATACGCAGTATTTT | CASGLGPGLVPSDTQYF
NA | TRBJ1-1 | TRBV7-6 | NA | TGTGCCAGCAGCTTAGGTCCCAGGGTCGAAGCTTTCTTT | CASSLGPRVEAFF
NA | TRBJ2-6 | TRBV25-1 | TRBD1 | TGTGCCAGCAGTGGACCGTGGGACAGGGGGTCCTGGGCCAACGTCCTGACTTTC | CASSGPWDRGSWANVLTF
NA | TRBJ2-4 | TRBV2 | TRBD1 | TGTGCCAGCAGTTTAGAGGGGACAGTCAAAAACATTCAGTACTTC | CASSLEGTVKNIQYF
NA | TRBJ1-1 | TRBV18 | NA | TGTGCCAGCTCACCACGGGGGGGCACTGAAGCTTTCTTT | CASSPRGGTEAFF
NA | TRBJ1-5 | TRBV20-1 | NA | TGCAGTGCTAGTACAGGTTCGGAAGCCCAGCATTTT | CSASTGSEAQHF
NA | TRBJ2-1 | TRBV28 | NA | TGTGCCAGCAGTTTTACGGGTTACTCCTACAATGAGCAGTTCTTC | CASSFTGYSYNEQFF
once | TRBJ2-3 | TRBV10-3 | TRBD2 | TGTGCCATCAGTGTGGGACTAGCGGAGACAGATACGCAGTATTTT | CAISVGLAETDTQYF
NA | TRBJ1-1 | TRBV7-9 | TRBD1 | TGTGCCAGCAGCTTAGGGACAGGGTTCCAGGGCACTGAAGCTTTCTTT | CASSLGTGFQGTEAFF
NA | TRBJ2-3 | TRBV9 | TRBD2 | TGTGCCAGCAGCGTCTCGGTCCGGGGGGGCACAGATACGCAGTATTTT | CASSVSVRGGTDTQYF
NA | TRBJ1-1 | TRBV19 | NA | TGTGCCAGTAGTATTTCCCGGGACACTGAAGCTTTCTTT | CASSISRDTEAFF
NA | TRBJ2-2 | TRBV27 | NA | TGTGCCAGCAGACCTACCACCGGGGAGCTGTTTTTT | CASRPTTGELFF
NA | TRBJ2-7 | TRBV6-1 | NA | TGTGCCAGCAGTGAGCCGGGTTTAAGCTCCTACGAGCAGTACTTC | CASSEPGLSSYEQYF
few | TRBJ1-6 | TRBV28 | NA | TGTGCCAGCAGTTTTGGGATTTTCGGGCAGGGGAATTCACCCCTCCACTTT | CASSFGIFGQGNSPLHF
NA | TRBJ2-7 | TRBV28 | TRBD1 | TGTGCCAGCCGTCCGGGACAGGCGTCCTACGAGCAGTACTTC | CASRPGQASYEQYF
NA | TRBJ2-6 | TRBV3-1/TRBV3-2 | NA | TGTGCCAGCAGCCCTCGCGGCTCTGGGGCCAACGTCCTGACTTTC | CASSPRGSGANVLTF
NA | TRBJ2-7 | TRBV10-1 | TRBD2 | TGCGCCAGCAGTCCTGGACTAGCGGGGATTGAAGAGCAGTACTTC | CASSPGLAGIEEQYF
NA | TRBJ2-1 | TRBV20-1 | TRBD2 | TGCAGTGCTAGTTCCAGCGGGGTCAACAATGAGCAGTTCTTC | CSASSSGVNNEQFF
once | TRBJ1-4 | TRBV28 | TRBD1 | TGTGCCAGCAGGGGGACAGTCGGACTTGAAAAACTGTTTTTT | CASRGTVGLEKLFF
NA | TRBJ2-4 | TRBV4-3 | NA | TGCGCCAGCAGCCAAGGAATGGCGGGTTCAGCCAAAAACATTCAGTACTTC | CASSQGMAGSAKNIQYF
NA | TRBJ2-1 | TRBV2 | NA | TGTGCCAGCAGCGGGTCTCGAGGATGGAATGAGCAGTTCTTC | CASSGSRGWNEQFF
NA | TRBJ2-1 | TRBV12-3/TRBV12-4 | TRBD1 | TGTGCCAGCAGCACAGACAGGGGCAATGAGCAGTTCTTC | CASSTDRGNEQFF
NA | TRBJ1-2 | TRBV19 | TRBD1 | TGTGCCAGTAGTTTTCTCGGACAGGCATCTGGCTACACCTTC | CASSFLGQASGYTF
NA | TRBJ1-4 | TRBV28 | NA | TGTGCCAGCAGTTTCCCCGGGAGGGGAGATGAAAAACTGTTTTTT | CASSFPGRGDEKLFF
NA | TRBJ1-6 | TRBV7-8 | TRBD1 | TGTGCCAGCAGCTTAGACGAGGGGGCTGTTTCACCCCTCCACTTT | CASSLDEGAVSPLHF
NA | TRBJ1-2 | TRBV18 | NA | TGTGCCAGCTCACTTGGGGTCAGGGCTGCCGGCTACACCTTC | CASSLGVRAAGYTF
NA | TRBJ1-5 | TRBV7-2 | NA | TGTGCCAGCAGCCCGGGCAATCAGCCCCAGCATTTT | CASSPGNQPQHF